Sequencing of this T cell receptor beta chain was carried out in a study of T cell repertoires in cytomegalovirus infection. This clonotype was counted only a few times. MiXCR, run by TCRdb on the reads, gives a single entry per CDR3 protein. The data contain some 390,000 distinct CDR3 sequences, around 18% of them singletons. Germline CDR1 and CDR2: SGHRS and YFSETQ. Between the trimmed V and J ends, which lost 0 bases and 4 bases, there was a span of 13 bases. This CDR3 is built from 15 residues. The rearrangement uses TRBV5-1 and TRBJ1-2; tentatively, D is TRBD1 (5 bases). The TCR comes from a human donor in good health (CMV status not recorded). Some clones in this sample may be carry-over from other donors' samples. Sequences were obtained from PBMCs. This CDR3 is CASSLAIRGAYGYTF. The CDR3 coding sequence is TGCGCCAGCAGCTTGGCCATCAGAGGGGCCTATGGCTACACCTTC.